This T cell receptor beta chain was retrieved from a study of blood T cell repertoires in COVID-19. At the level of the study: The samples span acute and convalescent COVID-19 from the United States, Italy and Spain.

Concerning this clone: Other DNA variants within this sample encode the same CDR3.

Repertoires were generated with immunoSEQ multiplex PCR, while TCRdb's copy carries only in-frame clones and drops some. The sample has some 240,000 clones, around 82% seen once. Specimen: peripheral blood. The receptor was isolated from a woman between 70 and 85 years old with acute or convalescent COVID-19.

The CDR3 nucleotides read TGCGCCAGCAGCTTGGGACAGAATACAGATACGCAGTATTTT. This gives the protein CASSLGQNTDTQYF. The chain employs TRBV5-1 and TRBJ2-3; weak D call: TRBD1 (5 bases). The germline gives CDR1 SGHRS, CDR2 YFSETQ. The CDR3 runs to 14 residues. Trimming stripped 0 bases from V and 3 bases from J, with 8 bases between.